The 20 T cell receptor beta chains below come from one sample, sequenced in a study of cytomegalovirus exposure and HLA in healthy donors. The repertoire was sequenced with immunoSEQ multiplex PCR; TCRdb's copy has only in-frame clones and lacks some. The profile shows 260,000 or so clones, approximately 87% of them singletons. The sequenced material came from PBMCs. The receptors were gathered from a man aged 18 to 35 in good health and CMV-seronegative.

The rearrangement links TRBV27 to TRBJ2-3; TRBD2 matches at 8 bases. Germline CDR1 is MNHEY and CDR2 is SMNVEV (reference sequence). This CDR3 region has 18 residues. With 0 bases clipped from V and 2 bases from J, the junction kept 10 bases outside the gene matches. The CDR3 nucleotides read TGTGCCAGCAGTTTATCGTCCCTAGCGGGTAGACTCACAGATACGCAGTATTTT. Protein product: CASSLSSLAGRLTDTQYF.

The chain recombines TRBV6-6 with TRBJ1-3; D perhaps matches TRBD1 (5 bases). The CDR3 loop spans 14 amino acids. Trimming removed 4 bases at V and 1 base at J, with 8 bases between. In germline, CDR1 is MNHNY, CDR2 SVGAGI (reference sequence). The CDR3 DNA reads TGTGCCAGCAGTTTCGGGGGGTCTGGAAACACCATATATTTT. Its protein product is CASSFGGSGNTIYF.

This clone was observed a few times. This rearrangement joins TRBV5-1 to TRBJ2-7, with D perhaps TRBD1 (5 bases). The V gene lost 2 bases and the J gene lost 4 bases, with 7 bases spanning the gap. This CDR3 contains 12 residues. Germline V gives CDR1 SGHRS, CDR2 YFSETQ. The CDR3 sequence: CASSFKGYEQYF. The CDR3, as DNA: TGCGCCAGCAGCTTTAAGGGGTACGAGCAGTACTTC.

The rearrangement uses TRBV28 and TRBJ2-7, with D possibly matching TRBD1 (6 bases). The CDR3 consists of 14 residues. The germline gives CDR1 MDHEN, CDR2 SYDVKM. V gave up 4 bases and J gave up 3 bases, with 13 bases separating them. CDR3 in DNA: TGTGCCAGCAGTTATCATGCAGGGGACTACGAGCAGTACTTC. Amino acids: CASSYHAGDYEQYF.

This clone was seen only once. The chain recombines TRBV14 with TRBJ1-2; 8 bases fit TRBD1. The germline gives CDR1 SGHDN, CDR2 FVKESK. The CDR3 covers 14 residues. Trimming at V came to 4 bases and at J to 5 bases, leaving 6 bases not matched to a gene. CDR3 nucleotide sequence: TGTGCCAGCAGCCCTCGGGACAGGAGTTATGGCTACACCTTC. Encoded protein: CASSPRDRSYGYTF.

The chain links TRBV6-5 to TRBJ1-5; D perhaps matches TRBD1 (6 bases). The V end lost 4 bases, the J end lost 4 bases, and 11 bases lay between the germline ends. Germline assignment: CDR1 MNHEY and CDR2 SVGAGI. CDR3 length equals 14 residues. CDR3 coding DNA: TGTGCCAGCAGTTTGGGACATCGGAATCAGCCCCAGCATTTT. Translation: CASSLGHRNQPQHF.

The chain has TRBV27 and TRBJ1-6; no clear D. CDR3 size: 18 residues. CDR1 and CDR2 from the germline V gene are MNHEY and SMNVEV (reference sequence). V was shortened by 1 base and J by 0 bases, with 13 bases between the two germline ends. The CDR3 protein is CASSLFPGPSSYNSPLHF. CDR3 sequence (DNA): TGTGCCAGCAGTTTATTTCCAGGCCCAAGCTCCTATAATTCACCCCTCCACTTT.

The genes are TRBV13 and TRBJ2-2, with D possibly matching TRBD1 (5 bases). Trimming shortened V by 5 bases and J by 6 bases, and 19 bases separated the two germline ends. CDR3 size: 16 residues. The germline CDR1 and CDR2 sequences are PRHDT and FYEKMQ (reference sequence). Here the CDR3 reads CASSKEQARSAGELFF. Written as DNA, the CDR3 is TGTGCCAGCAGCAAAGAACAGGCCAGGAGCGCCGGGGAGCTGTTTTTT.

The J gene is TRBJ1-2, the V gene TRBV20-1; TRBD1 matches at 9 bases. In germline, CDR1 is DFQATT, CDR2 SNEGSKA (reference sequence). This CDR3 is built from 11 residues. The J segment lost 8 bases and the V segment lost 5 bases, leaving 3 bases of the junction unmatched. The CDR3 sequence: CSASTGGGYTF. Written as DNA, the CDR3 is TGCAGTGCTTCTACAGGGGGCGGCTACACCTTC.

The V call is TRBV27, the J call TRBJ1-4, with no clear D. V was trimmed by 5 bases and J by 0 bases, leaving 10 bases between them. Per the germline V gene, CDR1 is MNHEY and CDR2 is SMNVEV (reference sequence). The CDR3 extends over 15 amino acids. The DNA for the CDR3 is TGTGCCAGCAGTCGTAGGGAGGCAACTAATGAAAAACTGTTTTTT. Residues: CASSRREATNEKLFF.

The gene calls are TRBV9 and TRBJ2-1, with 11 positions matching TRBD2. The germline V gene has CDR1 SGDLS and CDR2 YYNGEE. Trimming removed 4 bases from V and 2 bases from J; junction bases left unmatched: 5. The CDR3 consists of 16 residues. CDR3 sequence reads: CASSQTSGTAYNEQFF. For the CDR3, the DNA is TGTGCCAGCAGCCAGACTAGCGGGACGGCCTACAATGAGCAGTTCTTC. Drawing the rest from reference TRBV9 and TRBJ2-1, the complete variable domain is DSGVTQTPKHLITATGQRVTLRCSPRSGDLSVYWYQQSLDQGLQFLIQYYNGEERAKGNILERFSAQQFPDLHSELNLSSLELGDSALYFCASSQTSGTAYNEQFFGPGTRLTVL.

This chain connects TRBV4-3 to TRBJ2-1, with 10 bases matching TRBD2. The germline CDR1 and CDR2 sequences are LGHNA and YSLEER. The ends lost 0 bases at V and 3 bases at J; junction bases unmatched: 8. The CDR3 runs 18 residues. The CDR3 DNA reads TGCGCCAGCAGCCAAGATCCCCCACTAGCGGGAATCTACAATGAGCAGTTCTTC. Amino acids: CASSQDPPLAGIYNEQFF.

CDR3 in amino acids: CASAQGPNQPQHF. The CDR3 coding sequence is TGTGCCAGCGCCCAGGGGCCTAATCAGCCCCAGCATTTT. The V call is TRBV6-5, the J call TRBJ1-5; D is perhaps TRBD1 (6 bases). Trimming left V 8 bases short and J 4 bases short, with 12 bases between. The CDR3 contains 13 residues. Germline V gene data show CDR1 as MNHEY and CDR2 as SVGAGI.

This clone has a single count. The chain joins TRBV27 to TRBJ2-1; TRBD2 agrees at 14 bases. The germline CDR1 and CDR2 sequences are MNHEY and SMNVEV (reference sequence). The CDR3 runs to 19 residues. The J segment lost 9 bases and the V segment lost 4 bases, leaving 17 bases of the junction unmatched. The CDR3 spells CASSSRLAGGPAYVFEQFF. The CDR3 DNA reads as TGTGCCAGCAGTTCCAGACTAGCGGGGGGGCCGGCTTATGTCTTTGAGCAGTTCTTC.

The chain is built from TRBV12-2 and TRBJ2-7; whether TRBD2, the table's D call, matches the DNA was not checked. TRBV12-2 is marked as a pseudogene. The CDR3 runs 15 residues. For the CDR3, the DNA is TGTGCAAGTCGCTTAGAGCCGTGGTTAGCCTACGAGCAGTACTTC. Encoded protein: CASRLEPWLAYEQYF.

The chain employs TRBV5-1 and TRBJ2-7; 9 nucleotides line up with TRBD1. CDR3 length equals 15 residues. The germline CDR1 and CDR2 sequences are SGHRS and YFSETQ. V lost 1 base to trimming and J lost 3 bases; unmatched junction nucleotides: 5. The CDR3 sequence is CASSLTGGVLYEQYF. DNA for the CDR3: TGCGCCAGCAGCTTGACAGGGGGCGTTCTCTACGAGCAGTACTTC.

For this clone: Germline is not matched at one junction end, which may reflect a read error. The rearrangement joins TRBV5-1 to TRBJ1-6, with D hard to call. Germline V gene lookup returns CDR1 SGHRS and CDR2 YFSETQ. The CDR3 length is 13 residues. CDR3 region: CASSGQLNSPLHF. The CDR3 DNA sequence: TGTGCCAGCTCTGGGCAGCTAAATTCACCCCTCCACTTT.

V usage is TRBV28 and J usage is TRBJ1-2; 7 bases align to TRBD1. The ends lost 2 bases at V and 4 bases at J; junction bases unmatched: 7. The CDR3 sequence is 15 residues long. CDR1 is MDHEN, CDR2 SYDVKM, per germline. CDR3 nucleotides: TGTGCCAGCAGTTTAGAGACAGGGCGGCCCTATGGCTACACCTTC. Protein product: CASSLETGRPYGYTF.

The rearrangement links TRBV27 to TRBJ2-7; the match to TRBD1 covers 9 bases. The CDR3 contains 15 residues. V lost 7 bases and J lost 7; bases outside the gene matches: 14. CDR1 and CDR2 from the germline V gene are MNHEY and SMNVEV (reference sequence). The CDR3 region is CASTHAGTGKEEQYF. CDR3 sequence (DNA): TGTGCCAGCACCCACGCGGGGACAGGGAAGGAGGAGCAGTACTTC.

V is TRBV7-2 and J is TRBJ2-1; 9 nucleotides line up with TRBD2. The CDR3 contains 15 residues. J gave up 12 bases and V 5 bases, and 14 bases lay outside the gene matches. From germline, CDR1 is SGHTA and CDR2 FQGNSA. The CDR3 region has the DNA TGTGCCAGCAGCCCAGCCGGGACTAGCCGTCGTGGGCAGTTCTTC. It yields the protein CASSPAGTSRRGQFF.